This T cell receptor beta chain derives from a study of long-term antiretroviral therapy in people with HIV. Whole-study context: Some samples came about a decade before the 2015 immediate-ART recommendation, and these were the earliest.

This CDR3 is built from 15 residues. Germline V lookup: CDR1 MNHNY, CDR2 SVGAGI (reference sequence). Trimming left V 5 bases short and J 0 bases short, with 11 bases between. A v3.0 immunoSEQ assay was performed at survey level. The assay was immunoSEQ multiplex PCR, and TCRdb's table has in-frame clones only and misses some. The table shows fewer than 45,000 clones, with around 94% occurring only once. The chain carries TRBV6-6 and TRBJ1-3; D possibly corresponds to TRBD1 (5 bases). The sequenced sample was unsorted PBMCs, obtained 4.1 years after starting antiretroviral therapy. This clonotype was sampled from a woman aged 50 to 65 with HIV. The CDR3 spells CASSARAISGNTIYF. The CDR3 DNA sequence: TGTGCCAGCAGTGCCAGGGCAATCTCTGGAAACACCATATATTTT.